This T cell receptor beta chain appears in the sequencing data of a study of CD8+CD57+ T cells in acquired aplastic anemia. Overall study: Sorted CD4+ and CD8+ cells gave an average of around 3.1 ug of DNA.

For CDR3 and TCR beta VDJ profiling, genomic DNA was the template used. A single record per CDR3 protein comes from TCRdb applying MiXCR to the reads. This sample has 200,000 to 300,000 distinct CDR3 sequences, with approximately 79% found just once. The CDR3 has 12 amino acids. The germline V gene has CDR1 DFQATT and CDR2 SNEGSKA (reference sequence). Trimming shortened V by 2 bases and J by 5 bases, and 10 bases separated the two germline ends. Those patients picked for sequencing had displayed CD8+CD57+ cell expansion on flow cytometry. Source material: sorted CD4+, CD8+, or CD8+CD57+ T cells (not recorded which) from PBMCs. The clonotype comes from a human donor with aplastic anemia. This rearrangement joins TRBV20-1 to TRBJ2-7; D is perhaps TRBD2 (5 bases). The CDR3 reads CSARSGSDEQYF. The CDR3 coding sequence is TGCAGTGCTAGATCGGGAAGCGACGAGCAGTACTTC.